The following is a T cell receptor beta chain sequence with its context. Its antigen is not identified. At one end, the junction sequence differs from germline, possibly due to a read error. At the Johns Hopkins FTIC core, DNA taken from cultured CD4+ T cells was sequenced by way of the Oncomine TCR Beta short-read assay. TCRdb reprocessed the PCR reads with MiXCR, giving one entry per CDR3 protein. The sample holds fewer than 8,500 distinct CDR3 sequences, over 70% seen once. The CDR3 sequence is 17 residues long. The germline gives CDR1 DFQATT, CDR2 SNEGSKA (reference sequence). Indicated treatment: roughly ten-day PBMC culture with coronavirus spike peptide pools or control peptides (ViraFEST assay). PBMCs, plated at fewer than 2.5 million per well, were grown in the presence of roughly 9.8 IU/ml IL-2 and 9.5 to 10 ug/ml peptide pools. The sample originates from a study of vaccination and CD4 T cells after COVID-19. Study overall: Every culture used as a control got a CEFX pool, an HIV-1 Nef pool, or no peptide.

Findings and caveats of the study: The researchers studied relatively few convalescent patients and omitted early post-infection timepoints. Spike mono-reactivity was the property of 304 of 307 vaccine-specific clones in convalescent patients.

The specimen sequenced was CD4+ T cells from blood, cultured in vitro. V and J are TRBV20-1 and TRBJ2-4, with 8 nucleotides matching TRBD2. The receptor was isolated from a human donor who had recovered from COVID-19. CDR3 amino acids: CSATPSLLLAAKNIQYF. CDR3 in DNA: TGCAGTGCGACCCCATCCCTATTACTAGCGGCCAAAAACATTCAGTACTTT.